By sample share, the clone carrying this T cell receptor beta chain is medium-sized. Its matching antigen is unknown. The data were obtained in a study of prognosis after radiotherapy for stage I lung cancer. General study results and limits: Reduced unique TCR clone counts were recorded after stereotactic body radiation therapy, with a median of around 10,000 versus 6,500.

Template was genomic DNA; TCR beta CDR3 amplified in two multiplex PCR rounds. Individual primers that were specific to each TRBV and TRBJ gene served in first-round PCR. Each CDR3 protein gets one entry after TCRdb re-called the multiplex PCR reads with MiXCR. The table records 11,000 to 15,000 distinct CDR3 sequences, 55% to 60% of them present only once. This CDR3 has 15 amino acids. The trim removed 2 bases at V and 5 bases at J, leaving 7 bases unmatched. Germline V gene lookup returns CDR1 MDHEN and CDR2 SYDVKM. The chain links TRBV28 to TRBJ2-7; 9 bases map to TRBD1. The sequences come from PBMCs, collected before or after stereotactic body radiation therapy (not recorded which). This clonotype was sampled from a donor over 45 with non-small cell lung cancer. CDR3 residues: CASSLRGQGGHEQYF. CDR3 nucleotides: TGTGCCAGCAGTTTAAGGGGACAGGGAGGCCACGAGCAGTACTTC.